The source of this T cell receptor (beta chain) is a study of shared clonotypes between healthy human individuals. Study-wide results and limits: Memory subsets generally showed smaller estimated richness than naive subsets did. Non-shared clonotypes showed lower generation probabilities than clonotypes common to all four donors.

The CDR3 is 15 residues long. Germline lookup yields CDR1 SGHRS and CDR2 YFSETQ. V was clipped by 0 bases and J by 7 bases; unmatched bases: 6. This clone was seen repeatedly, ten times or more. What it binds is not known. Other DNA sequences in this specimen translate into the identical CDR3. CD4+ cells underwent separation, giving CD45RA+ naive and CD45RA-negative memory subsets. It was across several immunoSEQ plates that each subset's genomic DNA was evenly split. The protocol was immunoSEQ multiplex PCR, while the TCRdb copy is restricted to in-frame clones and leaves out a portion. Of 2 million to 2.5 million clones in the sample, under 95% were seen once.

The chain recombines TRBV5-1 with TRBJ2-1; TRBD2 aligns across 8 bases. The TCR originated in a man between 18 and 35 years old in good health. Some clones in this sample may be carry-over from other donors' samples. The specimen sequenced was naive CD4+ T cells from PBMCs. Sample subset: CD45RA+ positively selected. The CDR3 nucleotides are TGCGCCAGCAGCTTGGGAGCTAGCGGGTCGAATGAGCAGTTCTTC. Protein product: CASSLGASGSNEQFF.